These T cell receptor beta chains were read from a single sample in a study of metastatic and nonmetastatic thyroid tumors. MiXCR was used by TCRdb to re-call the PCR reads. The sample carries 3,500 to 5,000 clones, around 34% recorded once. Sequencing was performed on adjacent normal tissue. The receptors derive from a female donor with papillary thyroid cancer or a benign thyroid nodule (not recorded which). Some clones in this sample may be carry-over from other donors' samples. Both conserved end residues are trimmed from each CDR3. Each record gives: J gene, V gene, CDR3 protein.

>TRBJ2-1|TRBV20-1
SARDFNSYNEQF
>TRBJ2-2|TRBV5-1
ASSPGQGVGELF
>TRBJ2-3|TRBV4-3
ASSQGSSGLTDTQY
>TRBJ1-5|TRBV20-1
SAPGDRGWASNQPQH
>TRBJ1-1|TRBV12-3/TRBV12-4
ATSFGSTGAF
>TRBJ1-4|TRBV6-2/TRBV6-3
ASSYGQAPAEKLF
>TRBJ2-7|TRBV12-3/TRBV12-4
ASRPEAYEQY
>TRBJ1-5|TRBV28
ASRARGGGYQTQH
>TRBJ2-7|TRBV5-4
ASSKTSGSSYEQY
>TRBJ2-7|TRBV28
ASNGGSSYEQY
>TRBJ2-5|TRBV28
ASSLAMDFLAQETQY
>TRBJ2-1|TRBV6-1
ASNETGERRKKF
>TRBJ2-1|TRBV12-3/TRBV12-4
ASRTAGNEQF
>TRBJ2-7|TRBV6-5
ASSFYRVNEQY
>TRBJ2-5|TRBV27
ASGKSPWETQY
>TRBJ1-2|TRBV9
ASSPLVHSSNYGYT
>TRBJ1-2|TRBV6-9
ASSYGGYGYT